Listed below are T cell receptor beta chains from one sample, sequenced in a study of blood T cell repertoires in COVID-19. Clones were sequenced by immunoSEQ multiplex PCR, and TCRdb holds only the in-frame ones, with some missing. The top ten hold 3.5% to 5% of the sample, which has approximately 260,000 clones, about 81% seen once. Sequences were obtained from PBMCs or T cells enriched from blood (not recorded which). The source of these receptors is a man under 40 with acute COVID-19. The CDR3 runs from the conserved cysteine through the conserved F or W. D genes are given only for firm matches. Expanded clones get a size class; other rows say once, few or many, or leave the size out.

TRBD1	NA	TRBJ1-1	TRBV5-8	CASSLWGQWHSGTEAFF	TGTGCCAGCAGCTTATGGGGACAGTGGCACTCAGGCACTGAAGCTTTCTTT
NA	NA	TRBJ1-4	TRBV15	CATSRDDGGNEKLFF	TGTGCCACCAGCAGAGATGACGGGGGAAATGAAAAACTGTTTTTT
TRBD1	NA	TRBJ1-1	TRBV5-1	CASSRDRAIMNTEAFF	TGTGCCAGCAGCCGTGACAGGGCAATCATGAACACTGAAGCTTTCTTT
TRBD2	NA	TRBJ2-3	TRBV15	CATSSDTTSGGARVTDTQYF	TGTGCCACCAGCAGTGACACGACTAGCGGGGGGGCTCGAGTTACAGATACGCAGTATTTT
NA	NA	TRBJ2-3	TRBV4-1	CASSVIIPGWESTDTQYF	TGCGCCAGCAGCGTAATTATCCCAGGGTGGGAAAGCACAGATACGCAGTATTTT
NA	NA	TRBJ1-2	TRBV5-1	CASSLVSGNYGYTF	TGCGCCAGCAGCTTGGTTTCCGGGAACTATGGCTACACCTTC
NA	NA	TRBJ1-3	TRBV19	CASSILGDPIGNTIYF	TGTGCCAGTAGTATACTGGGAGACCCCATTGGAAACACCATATATTTT
NA	NA	TRBJ1-6	TRBV5-1	CASSPSSSHYNSPLHF	TGTGCCAGCAGTCCCTCAAGCTCCCACTATAATTCACCCCTCCACTTT
NA	NA	TRBJ1-1	TRBV11-2	CASSPHGGVPEAFF	TGTGCCAGCAGCCCCCATGGAGGGGTCCCTGAAGCTTTCTTT
TRBD2	few	TRBJ2-3	TRBV9	CASSSQPGGDTQYF	TGTGCCAGCAGCTCGCAACCGGGGGGAGATACGCAGTATTTT
TRBD1	NA	TRBJ2-2	TRBV7-9	CASSLRDRDTGELFF	TGTGCCAGCAGCCTCCGGGACAGGGACACCGGGGAGCTGTTTTTT
TRBD2	NA	TRBJ2-1	TRBV11-3	CASSSRGLAGGRQFF	TGTGCCAGCAGCTCACGTGGACTAGCGGGGGGGAGGCAGTTCTTC
NA	NA	TRBJ2-3	TRBV2	CASSEGLGSRYF	TGTGCCAGCAGTGAAGGGCTAGGCAGTCGGTATTTT
NA	NA	TRBJ1-5	TRBV29-1	CSVEARAGQPQHF	TGCAGCGTTGAGGCCCGGGCGGGACAGCCCCAGCATTTT
TRBD1	NA	TRBJ2-5	TRBV27	CASSLLGQGVETQYF	TGTGCCAGCAGTTTATTGGGACAGGGTGTCGAGACCCAGTACTTC
NA	once	TRBJ2-3	TRBV11-3	CASSLLRSTDTQYF	TGTGCCAGCAGCTTACTGCGCAGCACAGATACGCAGTATTTT
NA	NA	TRBJ2-2	TRBV6-4	CASSEGGGDTGELFF	TGTGCCAGCAGTGAAGGGGGGGGAGACACCGGGGAGCTGTTTTTT
NA	NA	TRBJ1-5	TRBV7-2	CASSLGTGSSNQPQHF	TGTGCCAGCAGCTTAGGAACGGGTTCTAGCAATCAGCCCCAGCATTTT
NA	NA	TRBJ1-1	TRBV27	CASSPSLWTRYTEAFF	TGTGCCAGCAGTCCTTCCCTATGGACAAGATACACTGAAGCTTTCTTT
TRBD2	NA	TRBJ2-5	TRBV11-2	CASSFPSGGAETQYF	TGTGCCAGCAGCTTCCCTAGCGGGGGGGCAGAGACCCAGTACTTC
NA	few	TRBJ1-2	TRBV10-3	CAIRDVRDYGYTF	TGTGCCATCAGGGACGTACGGGACTATGGTTACACCTTC